The clone carrying this T cell receptor (beta chain) appeared once. The data originate from a study of T cell clonotyping in hematopoietic cell transplantation. Study information: Cytoreduction preceded collection of pretransplant recipient samples.

The repertoire was sequenced with immunoSEQ multiplex PCR; TCRdb's copy has only in-frame clones and lacks some. The sample includes around 45,000 clones, around 80% of them seen just once. Per germline, CDR1 SGHRS and CDR2 YFSETQ. The CDR3 is 14 residues long. V lost 0 bases, J lost 11 bases, and 10 bases stayed unmatched. The time point denotes: recipient sample about 28 days before transplant, after cytoreduction. Blood collection times were about day -28 and days 30, 100, 180 posttransplant. The receptor's source is a man in his 60s with myelodysplastic syndrome. Some clones in this sample may be carry-over from other donors' samples. The chain couples TRBV5-1 to TRBJ2-7; 8 nucleotides align to TRBD1. The source material was peripheral blood mononuclear cells, sampled before stem cell transplant. This CDR3 is CASSLALLDREKYF. The CDR3 region has the DNA TGCGCCAGCAGCTTGGCTCTATTGGACAGGGAGAAGTACTTC.